This TCR beta chain was captured by sequencing in a study of blood T cell repertoires in COVID-19. Study at large: Italy, Spain and the United States were the sources of the convalescent and acute COVID-19 samples. T cells, B-cell-depleted T cells, or PBMCs provided the cDNA or gDNA that served as material.

This clone came up once. In the original analysis: From reference gene primer amplification, estimates of nucleated cell counts were derived. Clones were sequenced by immunoSEQ multiplex PCR, and TCRdb holds only the in-frame ones, with some missing. The V and J calls and the clone size are those of that table, but D and trimming were determined from the DNA. The sample yields some 150,000 clones, around 84% seen once. Germline V lookup: CDR1 SGHDT, CDR2 YYEEEE. The CDR3 runs to 16 residues. V gave up 6 bases and J gave up 7 bases; unmatched junction bases: 15. The sample comprised peripheral blood. The source of this sequence is a human donor in a cohort sampled during active COVID-19. V and J are TRBV5-6 and TRBJ1-2; 10 nucleotides line up with TRBD1. The CDR3: CASNPGGTGVFGGYTF. CDR3 coding DNA: TGTGCCAGCAATCCTGGCGGGACAGGGGTTTTTGGTGGCTACACCTTC. The whole variable domain, filled in from reference TRBV5-6 and TRBJ1-2, reads DAGVTQSPTHLIKTRGQQVTLRCSPKSGHDTVSWYQQALGQGPQFIFQYYEEEERQRGNFPDRFSGHQFPNYSSELNVNALLLGDSALYLCASNPGGTGVFGGYTFGSGTRLTVV.